This passage covers 11 T cell receptor beta chains from one sample sequenced in a study of a mutant IDH1 vaccine in newly diagnosed glioma. Specified time point: week 5, during vaccination. Each vaccine dose was 300 ug of mutant IDH1 20-mer peptide, with topical imiquimod. Data came from immunoSEQ multiplex PCR; TCRdb stores just in-frame clones and leaves some out. The data hold some 38,000 clones, with 75% to 80% observed a single time. No cognate antigen is known for these TCRs. The sequencing here drew on PBMCs, taken from a glioma patient whose treatment included an IDH1 peptide vaccine. The source of these receptors is a man aged 35-49 years with glioma.

The chain employs TRBV19 and TRBJ1-3, with a possible D match to TRBD1 (6 bases). V was pared by 4 bases and J by 4 bases, with 14 bases between. CDR1 is LNHDA and CDR2 is SQIVND in the germline V gene (reference sequence). The CDR3 covers 15 residues. The CDR3 region has the DNA TGTGCCAGTAGTACCTACCAGGGGCCCGGAAACACCATATATTTT. This gives the protein CASSTYQGPGNTIYF.

This sequence joins TRBV2 and TRBJ2-4, with 10 bases lining up with TRBD2. The CDR3 length is 15 residues. Germline V lookup: CDR1 SNHLY, CDR2 FYNNEI. With 2 bases clipped from V and 6 bases from J, the junction kept 4 bases outside the gene matches. The CDR3 protein is CASSEYSGGTNIQYF. CDR3 coding DNA: TGTGCCAGCAGTGAATATAGCGGGGGGACAAACATTCAGTACTTC.

The chain recombines TRBV27 with TRBJ1-2; D not certain. This CDR3 region has 13 residues. The germline CDR1 and CDR2 sequences are MNHEY and SMNVEV (reference sequence). Trimming shortened V by 3 bases and J by 5 bases, and 10 bases separated the two germline ends. The CDR3 reads CASSLSGGYGYTF. In DNA form, the CDR3 reads TGTGCCAGCAGTTTGTCGGGAGGGTATGGCTACACCTTC.

V and J are TRBV6-4 and TRBJ1-2; D is perhaps TRBD1 (6 bases). Deletions cut 6 bases from V and 6 bases from J, with 17 bases between. Germline values: CDR1 MRHNA, CDR2 SNTAGT. This CDR3 comprises 14 residues. The CDR3 protein is CASRDGSRGNGYTF. The CDR3 DNA is TGTGCCAGCAGGGACGGTTCCAGGGGTAATGGCTACACCTTC.

The gene calls are TRBV19 and TRBJ1-4; tentative D call: TRBD1 (5 bases). This CDR3 region has 13 residues. The V gene lost 6 bases and the J gene lost 8 bases, with 13 bases spanning the gap. CDR1 is LNHDA, CDR2 SQIVND, per germline (reference sequence). The DNA for the CDR3 is TGTGCCAGTAGACGAGGGGAGGGGGAAAAACTGTTTTTT. Translated: CASRRGEGEKLFF.

Within the sample, this clone is medium-sized (0.01 to 0.1%). This sequence joins TRBV4-2 and TRBJ2-2, with D hard to call. The CDR3 is 13 residues long. Per germline, CDR1 LGHNA and CDR2 YNFKEQ. V was shortened by 1 base and J by 4 bases, with 4 bases between the two germline ends. In DNA form, the CDR3 reads TGTGCCAGCAGCCAAGCTAGCACCGGGGAGCTGTTTTTT. It codes for CASSQASTGELFF.

The V gene is TRBV5-6, the J gene TRBJ2-1; D gene ambiguous. The CDR3 spans 13 residues. Trimming took off 0 bases at V and 6 bases at J, with 7 bases between the two ends. CDR1 and CDR2 (germline): SGHDT, YYEEEE. CDR3 region: CASSLGSGNEQFF. CDR3 sequence (DNA): TGTGCCAGCAGCTTGGGGAGTGGCAATGAGCAGTTCTTC.

V is TRBV7-9 and J is TRBJ1-4, with D perhaps TRBD1 (5 bases). Trimming removed 5 bases at V and 5 bases at J, with 9 bases between. The germline V gene has CDR1 SEHNR and CDR2 FQNEAQ (reference sequence). The CDR3 has 13 residues. Here the CDR3 reads CASSTTVNEKLFF. The CDR3 DNA reads TGTGCCAGCAGCACGACAGTAAATGAAAAACTGTTTTTT.

V and J are TRBV5-5 and TRBJ2-7; D not resolved. Looked up from germline, CDR1 is SGHKS and CDR2 is YYEKEE (reference sequence). Trimming shortened V by 1 base and J by 0 bases, and 8 bases separated the two germline ends. The CDR3 sequence is 14 residues long. In nucleotides, the CDR3 is TGTGCCAGCAGCTTGAAGCCGGACTCCTACGAGCAGTACTTC. Its protein product is CASSLKPDSYEQYF.

J is TRBJ1-6 and V is TRBV7-2; D is undetermined. Germline CDR1 reads SGHTA; CDR2 reads FQGNSA. The CDR3 extends over 16 amino acids. Trimming stripped 2 bases from V and 4 bases from J, with 12 bases between. The CDR3 spells CASSLSFSLYNSPLHF. The CDR3, as DNA: TGTGCCAGCAGCTTATCCTTCTCTCTATATAATTCACCCCTCCACTTT.

The chain joins TRBV7-2 to TRBJ2-7; tentatively, D is TRBD1 (6 bases). CDR1 SGHTA and CDR2 FQGNSA come from the germline V gene. The CDR3 has 15 residues. V shed 1 base and J shed 4 bases, with 14 bases lying between them. CDR3 sequence reads: CASSLGTSGVYEQYF. For the CDR3, the DNA is TGTGCCAGCAGCTTAGGGACATCAGGGGTTTACGAGCAGTACTTC.